This is a list of T cell receptor beta chains from one sample in a study of OX40 agonist ivuxolimab in advanced cancers. Sequenced by immunoSEQ multiplex PCR; TCRdb stores in-frame clones only, minus some. The sample has around 60,000 clones; approximately 86% are singletons. Material: CD4+ or CD8+ T cells sorted from blood, obtained in a trial of the OX40 agonist ivuxolimab. The source of these receptors is an adult with an advanced solid tumor such as melanoma, head and neck, liver or kidney cancer. CDR3s include the opening cysteine and the closing phenylalanine or tryptophan.

TRBV7-8	CASSTVHDTQYF
TRBV9	CASSAGVGGSTGELFF
TRBV19	CASKAGGGRTEAFF
TRBV11-1	CASSFEAGTSYEQYF
TRBV7-6	CASSSTGVNSPLHF
TRBV5-1	CASKWRVETGELFF
TRBV9	CASSAGAENTIYF
TRBV10-2	CASSVPTQGAFGNTIYF
TRBV28	CASSSWGYEKLFF
TRBV19	CASSQGLAGGKRVEQFF
TRBV6-6	CASSFGAGESSYEQYF
TRBV15	CATSRGIGQGLYEQYF
TRBV5-1	CASSFLAGGSDTQYF
TRBV18	CASSPPGFSYNEQFF
TRBV6-6	CASSQTSGKTDAQYF
TRBV14	CASSQDLGTMGTEAFF
TRBV30	CAWSVLSQRNEQFF
TRBV19	CASGVGQRTDTQYF
TRBV5-1	CASSLPTTVNTEAFF
TRBV25-1	CASTSTPPGDTQYF
TRBV28	CASRPSGRASTDTQYF
TRBV7-9	CASTLLNTGELFF
TRBV19	CASSIGQGSEKLFF
TRBV19	CASSPDRRSGYTF
TRBV28	CASSLLGVQETQYF
TRBV27	CASSGSMGPSNQPQHF
TRBV6-1	CASADPTPEQYF
TRBV28	CASSTTGTGHSDTQYF